This TCR beta chain was documented in a study of OX40 agonist ivuxolimab in advanced cancers. Study-level points and caveats: In general, CD8+ T cells held more expanded clones than CD4+ did, on average.

Germline V gene lookup returns CDR1 SGHAT and CDR2 FQNNGV. This CDR3 region has 15 residues. The germline V and J ends were trimmed by 5 bases and 3 bases, with 14 bases remaining between them. The table came from immunoSEQ multiplex PCR; TCRdb's copy has only in-frame clones and leaves some out. Seen here are over 40,000 clones, around four fifths observed once, and the top ten hold less than 3%. Notes on this clone: Its target is not known.

The V and J genes are TRBV11-2 and TRBJ1-5; D possibly corresponds to TRBD1 (5 bases). This receptor was obtained from an adult with an advanced solid tumor such as melanoma, head and neck, liver or kidney cancer. The starting material was CD4+ or CD8+ T cells sorted from blood, obtained in a trial of the OX40 agonist ivuxolimab. CDR3 sequence: CASSPRVLPNQPQHF. The DNA for the CDR3 is TGTGCCAGCAGCCCCAGGGTCCTCCCCAATCAGCCCCAGCATTTT.